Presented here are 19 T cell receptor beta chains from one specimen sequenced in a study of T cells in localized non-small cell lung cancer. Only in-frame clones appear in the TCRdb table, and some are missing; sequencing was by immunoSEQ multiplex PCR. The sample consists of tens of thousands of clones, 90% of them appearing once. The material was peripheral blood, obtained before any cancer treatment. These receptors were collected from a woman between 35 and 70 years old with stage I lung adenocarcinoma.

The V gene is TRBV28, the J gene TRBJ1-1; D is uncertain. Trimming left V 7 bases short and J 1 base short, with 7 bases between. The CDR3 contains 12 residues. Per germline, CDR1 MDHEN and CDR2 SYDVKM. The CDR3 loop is CASIWGNTEAFF. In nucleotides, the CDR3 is TGTGCCAGCATATGGGGGAACACTGAAGCTTTCTTT.

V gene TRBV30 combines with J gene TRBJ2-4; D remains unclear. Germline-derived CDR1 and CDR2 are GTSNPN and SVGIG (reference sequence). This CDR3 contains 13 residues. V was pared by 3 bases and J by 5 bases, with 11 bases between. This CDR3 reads CAWRRTLQNIQYF. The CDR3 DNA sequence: TGTGCCTGGAGACGCACTCTCCAAAACATTCAGTACTTC.

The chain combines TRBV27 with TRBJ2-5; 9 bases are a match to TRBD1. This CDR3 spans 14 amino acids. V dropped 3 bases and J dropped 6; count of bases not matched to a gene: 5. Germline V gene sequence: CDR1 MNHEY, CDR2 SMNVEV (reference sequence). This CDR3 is CASSLGTGIKTQYF. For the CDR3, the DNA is TGTGCCAGCAGTTTGGGGACAGGGATAAAGACCCAGTACTTC.

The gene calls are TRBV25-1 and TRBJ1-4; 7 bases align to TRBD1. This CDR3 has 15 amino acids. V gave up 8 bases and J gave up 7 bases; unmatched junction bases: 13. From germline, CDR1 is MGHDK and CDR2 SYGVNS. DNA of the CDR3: TGTGCCAGCGCCCCTTCGACAGGGTTGGCTGAAAAACTGTTTTTT. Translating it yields CASAPSTGLAEKLFF.

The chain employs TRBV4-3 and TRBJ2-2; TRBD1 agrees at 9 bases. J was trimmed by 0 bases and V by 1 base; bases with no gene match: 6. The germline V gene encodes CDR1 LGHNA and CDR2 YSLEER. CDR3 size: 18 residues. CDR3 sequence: CASSQVARQGANTGELFF. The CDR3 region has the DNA TGCGCCAGCAGCCAAGTCGCTCGACAGGGGGCGAACACCGGGGAGCTGTTTTTT.

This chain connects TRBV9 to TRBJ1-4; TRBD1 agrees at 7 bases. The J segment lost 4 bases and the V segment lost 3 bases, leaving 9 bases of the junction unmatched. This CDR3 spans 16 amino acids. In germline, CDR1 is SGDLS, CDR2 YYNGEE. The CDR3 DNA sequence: TGTGCCAGCAGCGCCCACCCAGGGGGAGTTAATGAAAAACTGTTTTTT. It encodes CASSAHPGGVNEKLFF.

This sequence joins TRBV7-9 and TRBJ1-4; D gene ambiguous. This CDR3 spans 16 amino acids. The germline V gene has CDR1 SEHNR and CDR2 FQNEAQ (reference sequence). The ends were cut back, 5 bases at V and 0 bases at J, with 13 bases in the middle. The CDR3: CASSREGSATNEKLFF. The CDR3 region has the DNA TGTGCCAGCAGCCGCGAAGGGAGTGCAACTAATGAAAAACTGTTTTTT.

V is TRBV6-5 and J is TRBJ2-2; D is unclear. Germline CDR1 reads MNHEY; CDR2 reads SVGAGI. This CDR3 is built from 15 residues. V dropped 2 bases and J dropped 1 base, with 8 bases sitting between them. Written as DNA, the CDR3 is TGTGCCAGCAGTTACACCAACGTGAACACCGGGGAGCTGTTTTTT. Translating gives CASSYTNVNTGELFF.

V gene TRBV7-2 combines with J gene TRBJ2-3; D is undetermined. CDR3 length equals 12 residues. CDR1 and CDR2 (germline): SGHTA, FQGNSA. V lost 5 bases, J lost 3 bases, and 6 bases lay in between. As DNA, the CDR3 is TGTGCCAGCAGCCAGGCTACAGATACGCAGTATTTT. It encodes CASSQATDTQYF.

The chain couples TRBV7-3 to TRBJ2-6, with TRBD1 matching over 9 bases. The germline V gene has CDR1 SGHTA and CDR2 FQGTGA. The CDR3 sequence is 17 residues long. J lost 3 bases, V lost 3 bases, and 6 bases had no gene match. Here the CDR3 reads CASSLRDRVFGANVLTF. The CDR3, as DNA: TGTGCCAGCAGCTTGCGGGACAGGGTATTTGGGGCCAACGTCCTGACTTTC.

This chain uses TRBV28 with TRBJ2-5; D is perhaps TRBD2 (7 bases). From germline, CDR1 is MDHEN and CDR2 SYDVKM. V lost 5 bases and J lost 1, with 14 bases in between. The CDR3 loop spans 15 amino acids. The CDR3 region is CASSVRGAAQETQYF. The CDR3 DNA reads TGTGCCAGCAGTGTTCGGGGGGCGGCCCAAGAGACCCAGTACTTC.

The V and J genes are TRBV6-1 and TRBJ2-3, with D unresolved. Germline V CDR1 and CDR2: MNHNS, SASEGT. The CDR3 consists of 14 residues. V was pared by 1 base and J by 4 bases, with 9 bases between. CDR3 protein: CASSEDIVADTQYF. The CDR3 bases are TGTGCCAGCAGTGAAGACATAGTAGCAGATACGCAGTATTTT.

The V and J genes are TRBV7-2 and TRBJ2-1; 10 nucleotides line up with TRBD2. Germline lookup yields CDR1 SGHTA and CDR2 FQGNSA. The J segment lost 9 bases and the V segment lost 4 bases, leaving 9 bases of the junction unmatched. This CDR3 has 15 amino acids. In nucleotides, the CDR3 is TGTGCCAGCAGCTCGAGCGGGAGGGCCGTGGGTGAGCAGTTCTTC. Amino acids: CASSSSGRAVGEQFF. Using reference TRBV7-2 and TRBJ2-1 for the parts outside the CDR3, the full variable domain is GAGVSQSPSNKVTEKGKDVELRCDPISGHTALYWYRQSLGQGLEFLIYFQGNSAPDKSGLPSDRFSAERTGGSVSTLTIQRTQQEDSAVYLCASSSSGRAVGEQFFGPGTRLTVL.

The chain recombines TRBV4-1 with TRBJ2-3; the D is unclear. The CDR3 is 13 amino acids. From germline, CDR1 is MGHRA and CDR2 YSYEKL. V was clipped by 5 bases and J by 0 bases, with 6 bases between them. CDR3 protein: CASSITSTDTQYF. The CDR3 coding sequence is TGCGCCAGCAGCATAACTAGCACAGATACGCAGTATTTT.

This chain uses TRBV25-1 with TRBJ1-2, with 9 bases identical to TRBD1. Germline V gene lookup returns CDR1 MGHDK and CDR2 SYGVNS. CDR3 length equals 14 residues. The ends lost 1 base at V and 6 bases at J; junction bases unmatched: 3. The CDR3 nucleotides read TGTGCCAGCAGTGAATCGGGACAGGGAGATGGCTACACCTTC. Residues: CASSESGQGDGYTF.

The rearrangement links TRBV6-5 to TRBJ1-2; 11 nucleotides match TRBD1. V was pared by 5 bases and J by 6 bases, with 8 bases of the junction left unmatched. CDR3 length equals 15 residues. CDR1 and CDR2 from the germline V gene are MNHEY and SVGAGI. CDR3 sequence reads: CASSKGQGAMDGYTF. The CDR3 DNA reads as TGTGCCAGCAGTAAAGGACAGGGGGCAATGGATGGCTACACCTTC.

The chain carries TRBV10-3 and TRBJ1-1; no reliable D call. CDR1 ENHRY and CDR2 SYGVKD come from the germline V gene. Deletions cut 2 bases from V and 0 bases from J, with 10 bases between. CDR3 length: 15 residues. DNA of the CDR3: TGTGCCATCAGTGAGGTCGGGTCCATGAACACTGAAGCTTTCTTT. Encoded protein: CAISEVGSMNTEAFF.

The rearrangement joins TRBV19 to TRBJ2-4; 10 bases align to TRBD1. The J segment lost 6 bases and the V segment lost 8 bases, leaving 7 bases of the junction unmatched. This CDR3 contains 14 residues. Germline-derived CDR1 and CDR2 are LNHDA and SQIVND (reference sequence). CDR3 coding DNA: TGTGCCAGTGGTCCGGGACAGGGGTTAAACATTCAGTACTTC. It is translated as CASGPGQGLNIQYF.

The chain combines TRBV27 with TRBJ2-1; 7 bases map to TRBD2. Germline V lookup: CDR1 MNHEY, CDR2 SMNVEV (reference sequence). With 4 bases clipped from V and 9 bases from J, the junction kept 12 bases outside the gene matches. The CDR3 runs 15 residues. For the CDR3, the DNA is TGTGCCAGCAGTTCATGGACTGGGGAGGGAGGTGAGCAGTTCTTC. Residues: CASSSWTGEGGEQFF.